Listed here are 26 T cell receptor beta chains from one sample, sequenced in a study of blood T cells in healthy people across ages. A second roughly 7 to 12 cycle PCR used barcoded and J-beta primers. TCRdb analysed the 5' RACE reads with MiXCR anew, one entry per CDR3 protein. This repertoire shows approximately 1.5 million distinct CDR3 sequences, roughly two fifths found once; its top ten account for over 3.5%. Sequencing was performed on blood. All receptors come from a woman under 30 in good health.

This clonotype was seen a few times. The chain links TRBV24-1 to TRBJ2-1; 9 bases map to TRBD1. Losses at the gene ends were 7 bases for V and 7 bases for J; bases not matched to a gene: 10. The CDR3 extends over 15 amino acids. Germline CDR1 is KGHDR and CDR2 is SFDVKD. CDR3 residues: CATRGSRDRANEQFF. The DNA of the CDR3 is TGTGCCACCAGGGGCTCTAGGGACAGGGCTAATGAGCAGTTCTTC.

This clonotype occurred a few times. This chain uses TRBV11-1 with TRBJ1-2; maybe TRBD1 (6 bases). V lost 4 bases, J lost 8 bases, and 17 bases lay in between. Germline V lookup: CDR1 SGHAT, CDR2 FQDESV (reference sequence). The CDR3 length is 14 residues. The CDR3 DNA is TGTGCCAGCAGCTCGTCGACAGGTTTTAAAGGCTACACCTTC. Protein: CASSSSTGFKGYTF.

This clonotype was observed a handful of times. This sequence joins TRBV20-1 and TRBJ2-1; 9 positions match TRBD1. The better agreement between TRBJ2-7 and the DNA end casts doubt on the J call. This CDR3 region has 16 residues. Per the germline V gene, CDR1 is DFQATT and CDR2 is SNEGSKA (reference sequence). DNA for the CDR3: TGCAGTGCCAGGTCCGGGACAGGGAACCTATACAATGAGCAGTACTTC. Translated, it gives CSARSGTGNLYNEQYF.

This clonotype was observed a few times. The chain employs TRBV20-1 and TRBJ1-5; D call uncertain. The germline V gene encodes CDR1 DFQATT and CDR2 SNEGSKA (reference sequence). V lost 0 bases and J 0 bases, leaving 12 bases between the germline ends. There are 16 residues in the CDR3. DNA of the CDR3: TGCAGTGCTAGAGATGAGCGCTGGAATAGCAATCAGCCCCAGCATTTT. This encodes CSARDERWNSNQPQHF.

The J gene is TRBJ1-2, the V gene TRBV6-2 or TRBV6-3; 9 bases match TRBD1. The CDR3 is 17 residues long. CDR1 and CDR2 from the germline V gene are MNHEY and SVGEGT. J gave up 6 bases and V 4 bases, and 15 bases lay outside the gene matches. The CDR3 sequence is CASSSARTGVTWNGYTF. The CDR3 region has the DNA TGTGCCAGCAGTTCCGCGAGGACAGGGGTCACCTGGAATGGCTACACCTTC.

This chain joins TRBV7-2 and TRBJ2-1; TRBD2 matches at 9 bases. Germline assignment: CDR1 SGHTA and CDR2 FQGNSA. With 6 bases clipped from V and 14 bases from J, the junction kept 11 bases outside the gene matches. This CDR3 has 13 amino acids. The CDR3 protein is CASSSTSGAREFF. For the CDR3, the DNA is TGTGCCAGCAGTTCGACTAGCGGTGCACGGGAGTTCTTC.

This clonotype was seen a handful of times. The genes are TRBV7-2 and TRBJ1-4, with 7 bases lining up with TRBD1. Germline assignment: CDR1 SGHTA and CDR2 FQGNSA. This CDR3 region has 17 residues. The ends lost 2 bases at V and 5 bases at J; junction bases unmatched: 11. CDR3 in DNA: TGTGCCAGCAGCTTATTTCAGGAAGGGGGCGAGAATGAAAAACTGTTTTTT. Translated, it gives CASSLFQEGGENEKLFF. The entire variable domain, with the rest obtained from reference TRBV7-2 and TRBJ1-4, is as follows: GAGVSQSPSNKVTEKGKDVELRCDPISGHTALYWYRQSLGQGLEFLIYFQGNSAPDKSGLPSDRFSAERTGGSVSTLTIQRTQQEDSAVYLCASSLFQEGGENEKLFFGSGTQLSVL.

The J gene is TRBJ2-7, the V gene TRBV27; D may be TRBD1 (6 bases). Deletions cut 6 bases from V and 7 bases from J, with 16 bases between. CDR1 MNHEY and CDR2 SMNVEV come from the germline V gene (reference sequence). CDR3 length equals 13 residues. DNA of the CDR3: TGTGCCAGCAGCCGCAGGGGAACGAATGAGCAGTACTTC. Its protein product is CASSRRGTNEQYF.

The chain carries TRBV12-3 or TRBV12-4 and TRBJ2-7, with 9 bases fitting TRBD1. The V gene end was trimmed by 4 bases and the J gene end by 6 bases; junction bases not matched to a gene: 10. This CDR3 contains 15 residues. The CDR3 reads CASSSPGTGLVEQYF. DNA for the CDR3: TGTGCCAGCAGTTCCCCCGGGACAGGGCTAGTCGAGCAGTACTTC.

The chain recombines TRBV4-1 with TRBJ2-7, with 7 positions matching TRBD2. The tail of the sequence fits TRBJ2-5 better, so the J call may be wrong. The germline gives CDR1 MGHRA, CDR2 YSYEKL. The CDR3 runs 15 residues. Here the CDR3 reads CASSPTRREKETQYF. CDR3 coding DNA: TGCGCCAGCAGCCCTACTCGGCGGGAGAAGGAGACCCAGTACTTC.

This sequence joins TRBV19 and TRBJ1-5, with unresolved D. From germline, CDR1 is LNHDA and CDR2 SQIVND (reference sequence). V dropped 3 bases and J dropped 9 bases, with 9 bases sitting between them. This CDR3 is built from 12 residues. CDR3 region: CASSIFRWPQHF. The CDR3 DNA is TGTGCCAGTAGTATTTTCCGATGGCCCCAGCATTTT.

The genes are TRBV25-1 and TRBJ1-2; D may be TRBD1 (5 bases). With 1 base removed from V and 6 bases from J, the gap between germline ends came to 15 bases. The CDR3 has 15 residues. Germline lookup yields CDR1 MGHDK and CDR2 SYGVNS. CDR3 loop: CASSESGKKGHGYTF. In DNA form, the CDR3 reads TGTGCCAGCAGTGAATCAGGCAAAAAGGGGCATGGCTACACCTTC.

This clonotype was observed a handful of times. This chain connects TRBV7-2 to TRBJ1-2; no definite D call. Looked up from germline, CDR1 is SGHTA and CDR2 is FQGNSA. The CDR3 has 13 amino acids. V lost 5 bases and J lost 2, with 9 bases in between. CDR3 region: CASSAVLNYGYTF. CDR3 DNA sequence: TGTGCCAGCAGCGCGGTCTTAAACTATGGCTACACCTTC.

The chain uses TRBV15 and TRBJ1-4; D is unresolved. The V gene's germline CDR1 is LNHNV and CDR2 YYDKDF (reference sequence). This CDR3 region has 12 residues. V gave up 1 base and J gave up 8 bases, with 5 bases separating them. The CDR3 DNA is TGTGCCACCAGCAGAGTAGACGAAAAACTGTTTTTT. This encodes CATSRVDEKLFF.

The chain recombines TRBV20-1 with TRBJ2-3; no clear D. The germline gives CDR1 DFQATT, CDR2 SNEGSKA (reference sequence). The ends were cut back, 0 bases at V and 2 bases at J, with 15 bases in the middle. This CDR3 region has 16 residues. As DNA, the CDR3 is TGCAGTGCTAGAGAATGGAAGGGCACGATCACAGATACGCAGTATTTT. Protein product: CSAREWKGTITDTQYF.

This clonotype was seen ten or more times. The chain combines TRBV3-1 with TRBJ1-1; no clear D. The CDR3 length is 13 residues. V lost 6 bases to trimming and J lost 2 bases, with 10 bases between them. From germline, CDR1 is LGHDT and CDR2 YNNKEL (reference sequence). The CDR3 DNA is TGTGCCAGCAGTCCCTCCCTAAACACTGAAGCTTTCTTT. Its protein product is CASSPSLNTEAFF.

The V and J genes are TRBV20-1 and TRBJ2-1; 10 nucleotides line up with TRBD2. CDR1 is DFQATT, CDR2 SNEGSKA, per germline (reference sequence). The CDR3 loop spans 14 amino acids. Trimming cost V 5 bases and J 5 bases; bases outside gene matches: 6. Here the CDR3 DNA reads TGCAGTGCTCCAGCGGGGGGGCTCAACAATGAGCAGTTCTTC. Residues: CSAPAGGLNNEQFF.

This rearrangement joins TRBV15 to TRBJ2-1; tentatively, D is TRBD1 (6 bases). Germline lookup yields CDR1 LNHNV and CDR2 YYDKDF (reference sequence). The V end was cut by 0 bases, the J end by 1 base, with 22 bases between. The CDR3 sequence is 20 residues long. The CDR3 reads CATSRDWGQRYGKSYNEQFF. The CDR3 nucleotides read TGTGCCACCAGCAGAGATTGGGGACAAAGATATGGAAAGTCCTACAATGAGCAGTTCTTC.

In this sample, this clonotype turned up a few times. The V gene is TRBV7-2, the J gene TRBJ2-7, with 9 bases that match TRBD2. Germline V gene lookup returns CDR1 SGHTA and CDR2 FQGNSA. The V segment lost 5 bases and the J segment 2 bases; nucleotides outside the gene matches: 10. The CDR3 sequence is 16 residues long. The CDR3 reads CASSPPGLALTYEQYF. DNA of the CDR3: TGTGCCAGCAGCCCACCCGGACTAGCGTTGACCTACGAGCAGTACTTC.

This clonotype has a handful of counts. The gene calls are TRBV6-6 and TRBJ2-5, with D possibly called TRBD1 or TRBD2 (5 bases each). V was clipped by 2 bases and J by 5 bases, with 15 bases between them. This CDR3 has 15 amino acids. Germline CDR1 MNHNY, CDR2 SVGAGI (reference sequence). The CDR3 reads CASSYQDRDLETQYF. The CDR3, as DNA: TGTGCCAGCAGTTACCAAGACCGGGACCTGGAGACCCAGTACTTC.

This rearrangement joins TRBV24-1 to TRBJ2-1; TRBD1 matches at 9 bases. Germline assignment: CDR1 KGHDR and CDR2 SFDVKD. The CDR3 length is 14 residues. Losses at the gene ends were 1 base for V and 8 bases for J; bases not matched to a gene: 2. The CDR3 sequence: CATSDFTGGHEQFF. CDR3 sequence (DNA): TGTGCCACCAGTGATTTTACAGGGGGCCATGAGCAGTTCTTC.

CDR3 sequence: CSASKERPGAVNSPLHF. CDR3 coding DNA: TGCAGTGCTAGTAAAGAGCGGCCAGGGGCTGTAAATTCACCCCTCCACTTT. The chain combines TRBV20-1 with TRBJ1-6; D possibly corresponds to TRBD1 (6 bases). The CDR3 length is 17 residues. The ends were cut back, 3 bases at V and 7 bases at J, with 22 bases in the middle. From germline, CDR1 is DFQATT and CDR2 SNEGSKA (reference sequence).

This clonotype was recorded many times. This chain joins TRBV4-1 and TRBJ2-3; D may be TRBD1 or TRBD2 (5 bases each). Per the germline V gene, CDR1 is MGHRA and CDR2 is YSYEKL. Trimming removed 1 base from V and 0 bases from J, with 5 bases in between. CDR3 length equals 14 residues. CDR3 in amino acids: CASSQGDSTDTQYF. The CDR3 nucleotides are TGCGCCAGCAGCCAAGGGGACAGCACAGATACGCAGTATTTT.

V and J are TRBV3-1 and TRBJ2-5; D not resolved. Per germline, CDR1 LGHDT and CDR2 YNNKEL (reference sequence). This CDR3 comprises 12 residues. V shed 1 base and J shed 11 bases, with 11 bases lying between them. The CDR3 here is CASSQVSAAQYF. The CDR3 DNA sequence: TGTGCCAGCAGCCAAGTTTCGGCAGCGCAGTACTTC.

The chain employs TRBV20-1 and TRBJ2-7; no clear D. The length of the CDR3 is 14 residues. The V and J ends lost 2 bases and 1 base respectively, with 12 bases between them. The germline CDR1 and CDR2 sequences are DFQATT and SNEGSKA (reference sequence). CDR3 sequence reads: CSARSTGDSYEQYF. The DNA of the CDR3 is TGCAGTGCTAGATCAACTGGGGATTCCTACGAGCAGTACTTC.

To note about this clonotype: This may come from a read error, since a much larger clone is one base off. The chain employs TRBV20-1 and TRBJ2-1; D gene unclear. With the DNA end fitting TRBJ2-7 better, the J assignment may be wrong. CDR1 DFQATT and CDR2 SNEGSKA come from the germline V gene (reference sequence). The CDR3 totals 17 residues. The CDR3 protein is CSALGHHKSSSYNEQYF. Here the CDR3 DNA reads TGCAGTGCTCTCGGGCACCATAAATCAAGCTCCTACAATGAGCAGTACTTC.